This section outlines one TCR beta chain sequence together with its context. Its antigen is as yet unknown. The sample belongs to a study of OX40 agonist ivuxolimab in advanced cancers. The wider study: Patients were given ivuxolimab, an antibody that agonizes OX40 (CD134). Past anti-PD-1, anti-PD-L1 or anti-CTLA-4 therapy was accepted, and approximately 40% had received some. Three patients responded partially, comprising one with hepatocellular carcinoma and two with cutaneous melanoma.

Sequenced by immunoSEQ multiplex PCR; TCRdb stores in-frame clones only, minus some. This repertoire shows tens of thousands of clones, approximately 80% found once; its top ten account for about 2%. Study-level findings and limits: Clonal expansion was among the lowest in partial responders at 0.1-3.0 mg/kg, especially CD8+.

There are 17 residues in the CDR3. V lost 3 bases and J lost 5; bases outside the gene matches: 13. Looked up from germline, CDR1 is SGHRS and CDR2 is YFSETQ. This receptor was obtained from an adult with an advanced solid tumor such as melanoma, head and neck, liver or kidney cancer. Material: CD4+ or CD8+ T cells sorted from blood, obtained in a trial of the OX40 agonist ivuxolimab. The chain combines TRBV5-1 with TRBJ2-5, with 10 nucleotides matching TRBD2. CDR3 loop: CASSSAGVAGGVETQYF. As DNA, the CDR3 is TGCGCCAGCAGCTCGGCCGGGGTAGCGGGGGGCGTGGAGACCCAGTACTTC.